This T cell receptor beta chain originates from a study of STAT5B mutations in CD4+ large granular lymphocyte leukemia. As to this clone: The antigen remains undetermined.

Between the trimmed V and J ends, which lost 0 bases and 5 bases, there was a span of 8 bases. Per the germline V gene, CDR1 is LGHNA and CDR2 is YSLEER. The CDR3 length is 14 residues. The repertoire was sequenced with immunoSEQ multiplex PCR; TCRdb's copy has only in-frame clones and lacks some. The data show around 8,100 clones, more than 70% seen once. Study findings and constraints: Patient CD4-sorted repertoires stayed more clonal than healthy ones after leukemic-clone removal. 8/27 top patient clones versus 2/35 control clones were TRBV06-family.

The sample comprised PBMCs. V usage is TRBV4-3 and J usage is TRBJ2-1; D is undetermined. The sequence came from a woman aged 60-70 years with CD4+ T-cell large granular lymphocyte leukemia. The CDR3 nucleotides are TGCGCCAGCAGCCAAGAGGGCGGCGACAATGAGCAGTTCTTC. Translated, it gives CASSQEGGDNEQFF.